These T cell receptor beta chains were read from a single sample in a study of cytomegalovirus exposure and HLA in healthy donors. Generated by immunoSEQ multiplex PCR, the TCRdb table keeps only in-frame clones and is missing some. The sample yields 95,000 to 150,000 clones, about three fifths seen once. The sequenced sample consisted of PBMCs. The source of these receptors is a woman aged 40 to 50 in good health and CMV-seropositive. CDR3s include the opening cysteine and the closing phenylalanine or tryptophan. Each record gives: V gene, clone size, J gene, D gene, CDR3 protein, CDR3 DNA. D genes are given only for firm matches. Where a row states a size, it is once, few, many or the class of an expanded clone; other rows omit it.

TRBV27	NA	TRBJ2-7	NA	CASSTLSGFEQYF	TGTGCCAGCAGTACTCTTTCAGGCTTCGAGCAGTACTTC
TRBV14	NA	TRBJ2-7	TRBD1	CASSQSGTGPYEQYF	TGTGCCAGCAGCCAGTCCGGGACAGGGCCCTACGAGCAGTACTTC
TRBV10-2	NA	TRBJ1-1	TRBD1	CASTPPGTGWTEAFF	TGCGCCAGCACCCCCCCCGGGACAGGGTGGACTGAAGCTTTCTTT
TRBV10-2	NA	TRBJ2-7	NA	CASSGAGPRSYEQYF	TGCGCCAGCAGTGGCGCGGGGCCCAGGTCCTACGAGCAGTACTTC
TRBV6-5	once	TRBJ1-2	NA	CASSYSAQDYGYTF	TGTGCCAGCAGTTACTCCGCGCAGGATTATGGCTACACCTTC
TRBV7-9	NA	TRBJ1-5	NA	CASSPLGEGQPQHF	TGTGCCAGCAGCCCCTTGGGGGAGGGACAGCCCCAGCATTTT
TRBV5-6	NA	TRBJ2-1	NA	CASSTTGQSSYNEQFF	TGTGCCAGCAGCACCACAGGTCAAAGCTCCTACAATGAGCAGTTCTTC
TRBV6-1	few	TRBJ1-4	NA	CASSVEYNEKLFF	TGTGCCAGCAGTGTGGAGTATAATGAAAAACTGTTTTTT
TRBV30	NA	TRBJ2-2	TRBD1	CAWRPGTGIAGELFF	TGTGCCTGGCGGCCAGGGACAGGGATCGCCGGGGAGCTGTTTTTT
TRBV19	NA	TRBJ2-7	NA	CASSMRGQGGYEQYF	TGTGCCAGTAGTATGCGAGGCCAGGGTGGGTACGAGCAGTACTTC
TRBV7-8	NA	TRBJ2-5	TRBD2	CASSPPAGAETQYF	TGTGCCAGCAGCCCGCCTGCGGGAGCAGAGACCCAGTACTTC
TRBV6-1	NA	TRBJ1-1	NA	CASSVYPRENSEAFF	TGTGCCAGCAGTGTCTACCCACGGGAAAACAGTGAAGCTTTCTTT
TRBV14	NA	TRBJ2-2	NA	CASSQVGGVTGELFF	TGTGCCAGCAGCCAAGTAGGAGGGGTTACCGGGGAGCTGTTTTTT
TRBV19	few	TRBJ1-1	TRBD1	CASSIFKGGAEAFF	TGTGCCAGTAGTATCTTTAAAGGGGGCGCTGAAGCTTTCTTT
TRBV9	few	TRBJ1-3	NA	CASSEDSLSGNTIYF	TGTGCCAGCAGCGAAGACAGCCTCTCTGGAAACACCATATATTTT
TRBV5-6	NA	TRBJ2-3	NA	CASSFAPATSPSTDTQYF	TGTGCCAGCAGCTTTGCACCCGCTACTAGCCCTAGCACAGATACGCAGTATTTT
TRBV5-1	NA	TRBJ2-1	NA	CASSMGDIGPNEQFF	TGCGCCAGCAGCATGGGGGACATAGGGCCCAATGAGCAGTTCTTC
TRBV11-3	NA	TRBJ1-5	NA	CASRKITGHNQPQHF	TGTGCCAGCAGGAAGATCACAGGGCACAATCAGCCCCAGCATTTT
TRBV5-1	NA	TRBJ2-5	TRBD2	CASSLSAGVGETQYF	TGCGCCAGCAGCTTATCAGCGGGGGTGGGGGAGACCCAGTACTTC
TRBV19	NA	TRBJ2-7	NA	CASSSRTASYEQYF	TGTGCCAGTAGTTCAAGGACTGCATCCTACGAGCAGTACTTC
TRBV5-1	NA	TRBJ2-6	NA	CASSQREQGSGANVLTF	TGCGCCAGCAGCCAGAGAGAACAGGGATCTGGGGCCAACGTCCTGACTTTC
TRBV19	few	TRBJ1-1	TRBD1	CATKSGQGTSEAFF	TGTGCCACCAAAAGCGGACAGGGGACCTCTGAAGCTTTCTTT
TRBV28	NA	TRBJ1-2	NA	CASSSPPAASGYGYTF	TGTGCCAGCAGTTCCCCCCCAGCGGCCTCGGGCTATGGCTACACCTTC
TRBV5-1	NA	TRBJ1-1	TRBD1	CASSSWTGMNTEAFF	TGCGCCAGCAGCTCATGGACAGGAATGAACACTGAAGCTTTCTTT
TRBV9	NA	TRBJ2-2	NA	CASSPREDRRAGELFF	TGTGCCAGCAGCCCGAGAGAGGACAGAAGAGCCGGGGAGCTGTTTTTT
TRBV18	few	TRBJ2-3	TRBD2	CASLVAGATDTQYF	TGTGCCAGCTTAGTAGCGGGGGCCACAGATACGCAGTATTTT
TRBV6-6	few	TRBJ2-7	NA	CASSPLDEQYF	TGTGCCAGCAGTCCACTCGACGAGCAGTACTTC
TRBV5-6	NA	TRBJ1-2	TRBD1	CASSPEDRGYGYTF	TGTGCCAGCAGCCCAGAAGACAGGGGCTATGGCTACACCTTC
TRBV5-1	NA	TRBJ2-3	NA	CASSFSEGTDTQYF	TGCGCCAGCAGCTTTTCGGAGGGCACAGATACGCAGTATTTT
TRBV11-3	NA	TRBJ2-1	NA	CASSWDWGDYNEQFF	TGTGCCAGCAGCTGGGATTGGGGGGACTACAATGAGCAGTTCTTC
TRBV29-1	few	TRBJ2-1	TRBD1	CSVATGLTEQFF	TGCAGCGTTGCGACAGGGCTCACTGAGCAGTTCTTC
TRBV5-1	once	TRBJ1-4	NA	CASSSVSDPGGEKLFF	TGCGCCAGCAGCTCCGTGAGTGACCCCGGAGGCGAAAAACTGTTTTTT
TRBV5-1	few	TRBJ1-5	TRBD1	CASSLGTGNQPQHF	TGCGCCAGCAGCCTCGGGACAGGCAATCAGCCCCAGCATTTT